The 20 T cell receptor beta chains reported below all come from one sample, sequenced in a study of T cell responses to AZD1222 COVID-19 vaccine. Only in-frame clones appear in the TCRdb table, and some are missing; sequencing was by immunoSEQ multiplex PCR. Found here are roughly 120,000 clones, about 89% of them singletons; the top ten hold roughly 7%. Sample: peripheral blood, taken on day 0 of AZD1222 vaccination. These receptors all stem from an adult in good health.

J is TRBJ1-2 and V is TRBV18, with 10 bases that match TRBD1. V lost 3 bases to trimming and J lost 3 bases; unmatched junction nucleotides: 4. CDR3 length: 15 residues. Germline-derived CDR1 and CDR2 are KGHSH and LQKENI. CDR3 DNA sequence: TGTGCCAGCTCACCCGGGACAGGGGTGGACTATGGCTACACCTTC. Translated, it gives CASSPGTGVDYGYTF.

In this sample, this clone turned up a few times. Written as DNA, the CDR3 is TGTGCTAGTGGTCCCGCCGGGACTAACTATGGCTACACCTTC. This codes for CASGPAGTNYGYTF. J is TRBJ1-2 and V is TRBV12-5; no firm D call. V was clipped by 5 bases and J by 0 bases, with 10 bases between them. Germline V gene data show CDR1 as LGHNT and CDR2 as FRNRAP. This CDR3 comprises 14 residues.

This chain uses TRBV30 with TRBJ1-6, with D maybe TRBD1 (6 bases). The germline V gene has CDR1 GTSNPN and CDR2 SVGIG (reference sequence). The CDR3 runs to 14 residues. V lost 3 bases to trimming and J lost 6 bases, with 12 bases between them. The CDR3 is CAWSQKGGNSPLHF. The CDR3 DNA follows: TGTGCCTGGAGCCAAAAAGGGGGTAATTCACCCCTCCACTTT.

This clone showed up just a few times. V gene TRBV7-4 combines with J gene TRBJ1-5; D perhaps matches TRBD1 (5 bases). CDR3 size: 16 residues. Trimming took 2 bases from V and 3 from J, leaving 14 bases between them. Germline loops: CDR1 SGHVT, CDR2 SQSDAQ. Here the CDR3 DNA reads TGTGCCAGCAGCTTATTCCAGGGCAGCGTCAATCAGCCCCAGCATTTT. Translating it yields CASSLFQGSVNQPQHF.

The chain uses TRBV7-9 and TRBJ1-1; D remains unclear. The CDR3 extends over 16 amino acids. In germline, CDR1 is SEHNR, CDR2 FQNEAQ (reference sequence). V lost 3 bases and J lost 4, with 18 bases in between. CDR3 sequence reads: CASSFARIGVGTEAFF. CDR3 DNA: TGTGCCAGCAGCTTCGCCAGGATCGGAGTCGGCACTGAAGCTTTCTTT.

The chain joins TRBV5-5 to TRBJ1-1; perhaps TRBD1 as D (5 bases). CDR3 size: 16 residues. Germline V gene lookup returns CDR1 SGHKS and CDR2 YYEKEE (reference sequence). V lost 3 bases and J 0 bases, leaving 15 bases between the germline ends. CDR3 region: CASSSTSGTVNTEAFF. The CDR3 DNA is TGTGCCAGCAGCTCTACCTCCGGGACGGTGAACACTGAAGCTTTCTTT.

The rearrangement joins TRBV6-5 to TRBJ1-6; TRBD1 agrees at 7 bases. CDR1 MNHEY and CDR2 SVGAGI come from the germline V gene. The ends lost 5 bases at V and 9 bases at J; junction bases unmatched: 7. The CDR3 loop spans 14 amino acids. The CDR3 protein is CASSTQGGGSPLHF. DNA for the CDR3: TGTGCCAGCAGTACCCAGGGGGGGGGTTCACCCCTCCACTTT.

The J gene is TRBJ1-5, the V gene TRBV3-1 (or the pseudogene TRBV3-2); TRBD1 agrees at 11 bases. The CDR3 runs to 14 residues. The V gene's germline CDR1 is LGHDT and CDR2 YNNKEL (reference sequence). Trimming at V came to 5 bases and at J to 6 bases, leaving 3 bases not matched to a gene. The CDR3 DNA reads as TGTGCCAGCAGCGGAGGGACAGGGGGTCAGCCCCAGCATTTT. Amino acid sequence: CASSGGTGGQPQHF.

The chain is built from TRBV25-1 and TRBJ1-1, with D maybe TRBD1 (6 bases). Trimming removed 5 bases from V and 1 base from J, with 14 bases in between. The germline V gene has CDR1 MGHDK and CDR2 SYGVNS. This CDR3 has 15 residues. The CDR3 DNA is TGTGCCAGCAGTACGCACAGGGCTCCGAACACTGAAGCTTTCTTT. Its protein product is CASSTHRAPNTEAFF.

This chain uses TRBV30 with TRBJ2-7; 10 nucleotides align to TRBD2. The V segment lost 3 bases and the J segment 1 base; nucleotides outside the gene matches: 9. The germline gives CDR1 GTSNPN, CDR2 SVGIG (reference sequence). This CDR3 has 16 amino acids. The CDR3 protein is CAWRPQLAGSSYEQYF. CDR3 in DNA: TGTGCCTGGAGGCCCCAACTAGCGGGATCTTCCTACGAGCAGTACTTC.

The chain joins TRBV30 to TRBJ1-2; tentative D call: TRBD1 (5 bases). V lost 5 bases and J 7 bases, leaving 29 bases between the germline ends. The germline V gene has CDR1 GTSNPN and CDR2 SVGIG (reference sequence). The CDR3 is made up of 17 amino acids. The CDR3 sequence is CAWDVPRQLNRWAGYTF. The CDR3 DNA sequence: TGTGCCTGGGATGTACCGAGACAGCTCAACCGATGGGCTGGCTACACCTTC.

The CDR3 DNA sequence: TGTGCCAGCAGTGCGGGACAGGCGACACTTAACTATGGCTACACCTTC. Residues: CASSAGQATLNYGYTF. The chain recombines TRBV6-1 with TRBJ1-2; 8 bases match TRBD1. In germline, CDR1 is MNHNS, CDR2 SASEGT. The CDR3 spans 16 residues. The V gene end was trimmed by 4 bases and the J gene end by 1 base; junction bases not matched to a gene: 8.

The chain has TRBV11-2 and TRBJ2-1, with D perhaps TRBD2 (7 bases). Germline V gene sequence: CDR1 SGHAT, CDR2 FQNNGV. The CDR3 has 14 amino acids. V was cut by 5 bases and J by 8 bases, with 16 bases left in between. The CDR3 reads CASSPFEGGDEQFF. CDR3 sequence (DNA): TGTGCCAGCAGCCCCTTCGAGGGGGGGGATGAGCAGTTCTTC.

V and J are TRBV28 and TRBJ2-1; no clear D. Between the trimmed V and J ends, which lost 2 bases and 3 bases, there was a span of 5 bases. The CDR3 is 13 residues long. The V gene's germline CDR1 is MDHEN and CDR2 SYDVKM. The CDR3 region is CASSLGNYNEQFF. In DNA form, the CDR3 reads TGTGCCAGCAGTTTAGGGAACTACAATGAGCAGTTCTTC.

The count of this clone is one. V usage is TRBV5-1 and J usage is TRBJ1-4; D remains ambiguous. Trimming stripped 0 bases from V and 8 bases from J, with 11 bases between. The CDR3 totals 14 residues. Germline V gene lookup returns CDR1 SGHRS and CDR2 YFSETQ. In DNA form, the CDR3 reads TGCGCCAGCAGCTTGGGCCGAGCCCCAGAAAAACTGTTTTTT. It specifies CASSLGRAPEKLFF. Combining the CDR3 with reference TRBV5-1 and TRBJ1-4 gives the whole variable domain KAGVTQTPRYLIKTRGQQVTLSCSPISGHRSVSWYQQTPGQGLQFLFEYFSETQRNKGNFPGRFSGRQFSNSRSEMNVSTLELGDSALYLCASSLGRAPEKLFFGSGTQLSVL.

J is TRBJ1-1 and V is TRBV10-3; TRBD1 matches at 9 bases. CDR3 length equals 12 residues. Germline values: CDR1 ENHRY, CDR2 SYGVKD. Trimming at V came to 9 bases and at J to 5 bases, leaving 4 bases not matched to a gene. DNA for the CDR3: TGTGCCATACAGGGGGCGAGGACTGAAGCTTTCTTT. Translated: CAIQGARTEAFF.

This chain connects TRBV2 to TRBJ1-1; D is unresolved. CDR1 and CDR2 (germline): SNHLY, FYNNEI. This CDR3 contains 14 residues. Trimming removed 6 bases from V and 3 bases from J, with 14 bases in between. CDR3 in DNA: TGTGCCAGCAGACGCGAAATCCTCTACACTGAAGCTTTCTTT. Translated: CASRREILYTEAFF.

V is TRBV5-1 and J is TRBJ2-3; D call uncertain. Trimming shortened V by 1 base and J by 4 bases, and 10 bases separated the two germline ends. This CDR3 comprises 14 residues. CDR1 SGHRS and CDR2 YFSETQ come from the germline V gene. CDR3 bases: TGCGCCAGCAGCTTGCCAAGTGAAGCAGATACGCAGTATTTT. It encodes CASSLPSEADTQYF.

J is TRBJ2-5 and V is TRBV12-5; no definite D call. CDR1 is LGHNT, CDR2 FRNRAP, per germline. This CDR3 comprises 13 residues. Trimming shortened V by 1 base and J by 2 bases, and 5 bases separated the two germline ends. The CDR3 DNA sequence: TGTGCTAGTGGTTTGGGTCTTCAAGAGACCCAGTACTTC. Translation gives CASGLGLQETQYF.

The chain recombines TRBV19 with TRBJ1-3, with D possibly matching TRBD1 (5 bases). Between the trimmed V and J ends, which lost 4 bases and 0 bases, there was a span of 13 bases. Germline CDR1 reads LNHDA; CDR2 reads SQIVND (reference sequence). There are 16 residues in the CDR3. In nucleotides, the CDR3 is TGTGCCAGTAGTAGAACCAGGGCGAGCTCTGGAAACACCATATATTTT. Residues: CASSRTRASSGNTIYF.